A selection of T cell receptor beta chains follows, all from one sample in a study of blood T cell repertoires in COVID-19. This table comes from immunoSEQ multiplex PCR, and its TCRdb copy is limited to in-frame clones, with some not included. The sample contains about 380,000 clones, 70% to 90% of which appear only once. The material sequenced was PBMCs or T cells enriched from blood (not recorded which). The receptors were sampled from a man aged 25-45 years who had recovered from COVID-19. The conserved cysteine and the conserved F or W are not part of the CDR3 here. Part of the rows lack a size; the others show once, few, many or a class for expanded clones.

v_gene | abundance | CDR3aa
TRBV5-4 | NA | ASSWAGGRGGQETQY
TRBV5-1 | once | ASSLVPGSTEAF
TRBV29-1 | NA | SVEVGTGRNIQY
TRBV29-1 | NA | SVDSLQETQY
TRBV6-2/TRBV6-3 | NA | ASSYSRSTGELF
TRBV19 | NA | ASSGGPGENTEAF
TRBV5-4 | once | ASSAQGTVGANVLT
TRBV14 | NA | ASSQLPGLRY
TRBV3-1/TRBV3-2 | NA | ASSRGQLNTGELF
TRBV6-5 | few | ASSYSGQASGYGYT
TRBV12-3/TRBV12-4 | NA | ASSFVVESTIY
TRBV6-5 | NA | ASSRTGVGNTIY
TRBV29-1 | NA | SGTVNTEAF
TRBV6-2/TRBV6-3 | NA | ASSYYGDYEQY
TRBV9 | NA | ASSVVGGSGNTIY
TRBV10-3 | NA | AISDREGEKLF
TRBV3-1/TRBV3-2 | NA | ASSHAGGYNEQF
TRBV3-1/TRBV3-2 | NA | ASSPSTSGGRDTQY